This T cell receptor (beta chain) was captured by sequencing in a study of T cell changes during pregnancy in multiple sclerosis. TCRdb keeps only in-frame clones here, not all; method: immunoSEQ multiplex PCR. The data contain over 35,000 clones, roughly 91% of them singletons. Sequenced material: CD8+ T cells from peripheral blood mononuclear cells, taken before pregnancy. This TCR came from a female donor with multiple sclerosis, enrolled in a pregnancy study.

The CDR3 sequence is CASSEVAGLAAPNEQFF. The CDR3 DNA reads as TGTGCCAGCAGTGAAGTGGCAGGACTAGCGGCCCCCAATGAGCAGTTCTTC. V usage is TRBV6-1 and J usage is TRBJ2-1, with TRBD2 matching 10 bases. Per germline, CDR1 MNHNS and CDR2 SASEGT. The CDR3 contains 17 residues. V was clipped by 1 base and J by 6 bases; unmatched bases: 9.